The entry that follows covers one TCR beta chain sequence. The record originates from a study of Ad26.COV2.S vaccination and SARS-CoV-2 variants. Treatment defined: about 20 received Ad26.COV2.S at low or high dose, single or two shots; roughly five received placebo; per-sample allocation not given. After the first vaccine or placebo injection, samples were drawn on day 63. The CDR3 consists of 13 residues. The V segment lost 3 bases and the J segment 5 bases; nucleotides outside the gene matches: 3. Looked up from germline, CDR1 is SQVTM and CDR2 is ANQGSEA. The method was immunoSEQ multiplex PCR; TCRdb's version includes in-frame clones alone and lacks a portion of them. Of approximately 500,000 clones listed, around nine tenths are singletons.

The specimen was peripheral blood, collected in a trial of Ad26.COV2.S vaccine versus placebo. The receptor's source is a person between 18 and 65 years old who received the Ad26.COV2.S COVID-19 vaccine or a placebo. This sequence joins TRBV29-1 and TRBJ1-4, with 7 bases matching TRBD1. CDR3 residues: CSVETGLNEKLFF. As DNA, the CDR3 is TGCAGCGTTGAGACAGGGTTAAATGAAAAACTGTTTTTT.